The 11 T cell receptor beta chains below come from one sample, sequenced in a study of T cell repertoires in cytomegalovirus infection. Their cognate antigens are unknown. TCRdb used MiXCR to reprocess the reads, holding one entry per CDR3 protein. Altogether 110,000 or so distinct CDR3 sequences are present, about 30% being singletons, with the ten largest covering about 81%. This specimen was CD8+ T cells from cultured PBMCs, taken from culture after CMV antigen stimulation. The receptors were gathered from a human donor in good health (CMV status not recorded). Some clones in this sample may be carry-over from other donors' samples.

This clonotype has a handful of counts. The rearrangement links TRBV7-9 to TRBJ2-6, with 7 positions matching TRBD1. The V gene's germline CDR1 is SEHNR and CDR2 FQNEAQ (reference sequence). The CDR3 runs to 19 residues. V gave up 5 bases and J gave up 4 bases; unmatched junction bases: 17. CDR3 protein: CASSTYRDSYRRGANVLTF. For the CDR3, the DNA is TGTGCCAGCAGCACATACCGGGACAGTTATAGGAGGGGGGCCAACGTCCTGACTTTC.

This clonotype came up many times. This chain uses TRBV7-8 with TRBJ1-2; 7 positions match TRBD1. With V trimmed by 1 base and J by 5 bases, 7 bases remained unmatched. Germline CDR1 and CDR2: SGHVS and FQNEAQ. The CDR3 extends over 15 amino acids. CDR3 in DNA: TGTGCCAGCAGCTTAGTTTCTGGGACAGCTTATGGCTACACCTTC. It translates to CASSLVSGTAYGYTF.

V gene TRBV5-4 combines with J gene TRBJ2-5; D is unresolved. Looked up from germline, CDR1 is SGHNT and CDR2 is YYREEE (reference sequence). CDR3 length: 12 residues. Trimming pared 4 bases from V and 4 bases from J, leaving 8 bases between. The CDR3 DNA follows: TGTGCCAGCAGCACCTCGTTAGAGACCCAGTACTTC. Amino acid sequence: CASSTSLETQYF.

The chain combines TRBV4-1 with TRBJ2-3; 12 nucleotides match TRBD1. From germline, CDR1 is MGHRA and CDR2 YSYEKL. The CDR3 is made up of 17 amino acids. With 2 bases clipped from V and 7 bases from J, the junction kept 10 bases outside the gene matches. The DNA for the CDR3 is TGCGCCAGCAGCCAACCCGAACCCGGGACAGGGGGCTATACGCAGTATTTT. Translation: CASSQPEPGTGGYTQYF.

Many counts were recorded for this clonotype. The chain couples TRBV12-3 or TRBV12-4 to TRBJ1-2, with a possible D match to TRBD1 (5 bases). V was clipped by 2 bases and J by 4 bases, with 17 bases between them. The CDR3 runs 16 residues. CDR3 coding DNA: TGTGCCAGCAGTTTAAGGTTACAGGCCTTCACCTATGGCTACACCTTC. It specifies CASSLRLQAFTYGYTF.

The sample holds many counts of this clonotype. The chain carries TRBV6-5 and TRBJ2-3; the D is unclear. With 0 bases removed from V and 5 bases from J, the gap between germline ends came to 9 bases. Germline V gives CDR1 MNHEY, CDR2 SVGAGI. This CDR3 is built from 14 residues. Here the CDR3 reads CASSYSSVKDTQYF. The CDR3 DNA is TGTGCCAGCAGTTACTCGAGTGTTAAAGATACGCAGTATTTT.

This chain connects TRBV6-5 to TRBJ2-2; 8 bases are shared with TRBD2. Per germline, CDR1 MNHEY and CDR2 SVGAGI. Trimming removed 2 bases from V and 6 bases from J; junction bases left unmatched: 5. The CDR3 is 15 amino acids. In DNA, the CDR3 is TGTGCCAGCAGTTACGGCGGGGGGCCGCCCGGGGAGCTGTTTTTT. It translates to CASSYGGGPPGELFF.

There are a few counts of this clonotype. V is TRBV11-1 and J is TRBJ2-5; D possibly corresponds to TRBD2 (6 bases). Germline V CDR1 and CDR2: SGHAT, FQDESV (reference sequence). Trimming took 2 bases from V and 0 from J, leaving 7 bases between them. The CDR3 length is 14 residues. Here the CDR3 reads CASSLREYQETQYF. The DNA for the CDR3 is TGTGCCAGCAGCTTACGGGAGTACCAAGAGACCCAGTACTTC.

This clonotype has more than one count but fewer than ten. J is TRBJ2-5 and V is TRBV7-9, with D perhaps given as TRBD1 or TRBD2 (5 bases each). This CDR3 has 15 amino acids. V dropped 5 bases and J dropped 1 base, with 14 bases sitting between them. Germline CDR1 is SEHNR and CDR2 is FQNEAQ (reference sequence). DNA for the CDR3: TGTGCCAGCAGCCCAGGGACGATTCTCCAAGAGACCCAGTACTTC. This encodes CASSPGTILQETQYF.

This clonotype occurred a few times. This chain's CDR3 is CATLRAVPKSSYNEQFF. The DNA for the CDR3 is TGTGCCACCCTACGGGCAGTCCCGAAAAGCTCCTACAATGAGCAGTTCTTC. V and J are TRBV27 and TRBJ2-1; no clear D gene. The V end was cut by 10 bases, the J end by 0 bases, with 22 bases between. The CDR3 loop spans 17 amino acids. Per the germline V gene, CDR1 is MNHEY and CDR2 is SMNVEV (reference sequence).

The chain carries TRBV11-2 and TRBJ1-1; D is undetermined. The CDR3 runs 13 residues. Trimming left V 5 bases short and J 2 bases short, with 9 bases between. Germline lookup yields CDR1 SGHAT and CDR2 FQNNGV. CDR3 in amino acids: CASSGVGNTEAFF. CDR3 DNA sequence: TGTGCCAGCAGCGGCGTCGGAAACACTGAAGCTTTCTTT.